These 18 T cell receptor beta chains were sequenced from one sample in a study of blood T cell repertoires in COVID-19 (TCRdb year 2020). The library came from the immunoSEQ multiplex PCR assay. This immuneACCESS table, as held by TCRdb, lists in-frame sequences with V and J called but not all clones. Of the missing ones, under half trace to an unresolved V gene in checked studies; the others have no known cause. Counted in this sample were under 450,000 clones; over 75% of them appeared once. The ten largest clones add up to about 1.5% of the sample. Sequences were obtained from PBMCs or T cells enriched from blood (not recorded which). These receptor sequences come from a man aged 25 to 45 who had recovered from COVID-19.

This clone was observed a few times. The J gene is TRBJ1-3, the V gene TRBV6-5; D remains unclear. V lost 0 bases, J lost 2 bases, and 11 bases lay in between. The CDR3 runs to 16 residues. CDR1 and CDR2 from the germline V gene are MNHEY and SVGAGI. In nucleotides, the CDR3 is TGTGCCAGCAGTTACTCGCACCCCCAGGCTGGAAACACCATATATTTT. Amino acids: CASSYSHPQAGNTIYF.

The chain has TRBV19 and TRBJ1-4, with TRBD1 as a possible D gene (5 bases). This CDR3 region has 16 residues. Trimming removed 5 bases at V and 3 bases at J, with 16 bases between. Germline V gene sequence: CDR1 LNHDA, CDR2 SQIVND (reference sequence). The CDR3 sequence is CASSPGEGPANEKLFF. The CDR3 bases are TGTGCCAGTAGTCCGGGGGAAGGTCCTGCTAATGAAAAACTGTTTTTT.

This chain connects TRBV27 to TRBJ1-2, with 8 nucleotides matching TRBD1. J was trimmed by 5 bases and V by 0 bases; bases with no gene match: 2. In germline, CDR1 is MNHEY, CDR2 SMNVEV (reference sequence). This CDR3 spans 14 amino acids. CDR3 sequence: CASSLSDRVYGYTF. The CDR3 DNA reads TGTGCCAGCAGTTTATCGGACAGGGTATATGGCTACACCTTC.

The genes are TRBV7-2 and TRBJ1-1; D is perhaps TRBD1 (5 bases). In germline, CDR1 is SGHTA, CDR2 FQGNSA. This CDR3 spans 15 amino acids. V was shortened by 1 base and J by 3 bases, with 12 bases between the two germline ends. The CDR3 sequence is CASSLVGTSYTEAFF. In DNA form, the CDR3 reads TGTGCCAGCAGCTTAGTAGGGACTTCCTACACTGAAGCTTTCTTT. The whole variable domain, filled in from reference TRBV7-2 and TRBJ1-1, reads GAGVSQSPSNKVTEKGKDVELRCDPISGHTALYWYRQSLGQGLEFLIYFQGNSAPDKSGLPSDRFSAERTGGSVSTLTIQRTQQEDSAVYLCASSLVGTSYTEAFFGQGTRLTVV.

CDR3 protein: CASSISGNTEAFF. The CDR3, as DNA: TGTGCCAGCAGCATCTCAGGGAACACTGAAGCTTTCTTT. J is TRBJ1-1 and V is TRBV6-2 or TRBV6-3; D unresolved. This CDR3 is 13 amino acids long. V dropped 6 bases and J dropped 1 base, with 9 bases sitting between them. The germline V gene has CDR1 MNHEY and CDR2 SVGEGT.

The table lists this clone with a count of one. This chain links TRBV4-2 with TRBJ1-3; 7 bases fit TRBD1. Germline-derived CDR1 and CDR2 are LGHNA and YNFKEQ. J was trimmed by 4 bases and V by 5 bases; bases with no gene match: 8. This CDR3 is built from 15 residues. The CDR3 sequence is CASSSEGASGNTIYF. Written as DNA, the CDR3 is TGTGCCAGCAGCTCAGAGGGGGCGTCGGGAAACACCATATATTTT.

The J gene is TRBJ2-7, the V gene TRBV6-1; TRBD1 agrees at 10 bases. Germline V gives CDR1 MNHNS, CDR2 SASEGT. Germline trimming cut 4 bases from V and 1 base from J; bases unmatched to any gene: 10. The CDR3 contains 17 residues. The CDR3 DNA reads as TGTGCCAGCAGTGGCCGGGACAGGGGAGGGTGGTCCTACGAGCAGTACTTC. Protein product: CASSGRDRGGWSYEQYF.

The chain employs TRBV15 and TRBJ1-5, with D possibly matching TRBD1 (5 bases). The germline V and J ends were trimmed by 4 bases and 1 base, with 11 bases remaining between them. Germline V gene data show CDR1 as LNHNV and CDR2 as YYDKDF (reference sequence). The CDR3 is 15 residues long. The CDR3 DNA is TGTGCCACCAGCACCTTCGGGGGGAGCAATCAGCCCCAGCATTTT. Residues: CATSTFGGSNQPQHF.

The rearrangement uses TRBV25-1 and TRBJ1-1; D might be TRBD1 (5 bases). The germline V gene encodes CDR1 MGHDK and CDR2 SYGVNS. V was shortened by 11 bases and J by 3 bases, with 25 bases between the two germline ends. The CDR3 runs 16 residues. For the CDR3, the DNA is TGTGCCCCCCGTGGGGCAGGCAAAGGCCTGGACACTGAAGCTTTCTTT. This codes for CAPRGAGKGLDTEAFF.

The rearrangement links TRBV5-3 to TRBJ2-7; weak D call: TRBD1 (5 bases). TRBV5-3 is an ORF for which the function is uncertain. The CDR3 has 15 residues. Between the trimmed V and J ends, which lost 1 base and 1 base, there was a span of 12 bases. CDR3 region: CARSLCQGRSYEQYF. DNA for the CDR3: TGTGCCAGAAGCTTGTGTCAGGGCCGTTCCTACGAGCAGTACTTC.

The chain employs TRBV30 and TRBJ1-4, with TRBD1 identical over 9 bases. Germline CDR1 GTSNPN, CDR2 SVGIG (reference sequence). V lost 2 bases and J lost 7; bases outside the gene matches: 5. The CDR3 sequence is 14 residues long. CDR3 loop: CAWSQGQGTEKLFF. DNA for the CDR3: TGTGCCTGGAGTCAAGGACAGGGGACTGAAAAACTGTTTTTT. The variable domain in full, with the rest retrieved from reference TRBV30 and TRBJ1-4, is SQTIHQWPATLVQPVGSPLSLECTVEGTSNPNLYWYRQAAGRGLQLLFYSVGIGQISSEVPQNLSASRPQDRQFILSSKKLLLSDSGFYLCAWSQGQGTEKLFFGSGTQLSVL.

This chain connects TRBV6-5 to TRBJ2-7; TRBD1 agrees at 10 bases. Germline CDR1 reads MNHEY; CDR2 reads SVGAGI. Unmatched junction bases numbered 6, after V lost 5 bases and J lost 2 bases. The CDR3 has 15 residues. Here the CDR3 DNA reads TGTGCCAGCAGTCCCGGGACAGGGGCCACCTACGAGCAGTACTTC. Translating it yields CASSPGTGATYEQYF.

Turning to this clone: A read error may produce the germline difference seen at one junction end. CDR3 loop: CASSAERDSPPEDMQYF. The CDR3 nucleotides read TGCGCCAGCAGCGCGGAGCGGGACTCACCCCCCGAAGATATGCAGTATTTT. The V and J genes are TRBV10-1 and TRBJ2-3; TRBD2 aligns across 7 bases. The CDR3 sequence is 17 residues long. Per germline, CDR1 WNHNN and CDR2 SYGVQD (reference sequence).

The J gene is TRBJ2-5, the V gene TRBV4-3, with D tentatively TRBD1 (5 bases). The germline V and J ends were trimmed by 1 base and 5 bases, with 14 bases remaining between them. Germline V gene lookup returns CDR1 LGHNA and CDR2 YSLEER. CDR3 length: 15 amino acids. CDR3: CASSQALAGWETQYF. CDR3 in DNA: TGCGCCAGCAGCCAAGCCTTGGCAGGGTGGGAGACCCAGTACTTC.

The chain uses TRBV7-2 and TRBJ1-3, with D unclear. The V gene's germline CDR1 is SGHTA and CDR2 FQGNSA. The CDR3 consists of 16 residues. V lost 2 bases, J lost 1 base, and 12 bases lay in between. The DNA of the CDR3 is TGTGCCAGCAGCTTAAAATCCGTCGGGTCTGGAAACACCATATATTTT. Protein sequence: CASSLKSVGSGNTIYF.

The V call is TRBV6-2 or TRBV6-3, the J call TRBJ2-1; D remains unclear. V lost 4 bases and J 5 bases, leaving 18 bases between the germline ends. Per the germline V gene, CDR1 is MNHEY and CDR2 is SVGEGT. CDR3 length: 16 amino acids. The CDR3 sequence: CASSSLAGLRNNEQFF. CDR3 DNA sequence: TGTGCCAGCAGTTCCTTAGCCGGTCTTAGGAACAATGAGCAGTTCTTC.

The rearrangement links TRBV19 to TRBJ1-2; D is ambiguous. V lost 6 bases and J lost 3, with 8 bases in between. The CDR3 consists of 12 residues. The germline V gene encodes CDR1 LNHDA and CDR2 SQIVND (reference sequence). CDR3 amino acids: CASSLADYGYTF. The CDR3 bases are TGTGCCAGTAGCTTGGCGGACTATGGCTACACCTTC.

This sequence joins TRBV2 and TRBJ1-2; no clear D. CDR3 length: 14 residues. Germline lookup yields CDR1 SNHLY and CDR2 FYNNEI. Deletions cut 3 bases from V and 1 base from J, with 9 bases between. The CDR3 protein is CASSDRSFNYGYTF. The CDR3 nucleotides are TGTGCCAGCAGTGATAGGAGTTTTAACTATGGCTACACCTTC.